This T cell receptor (beta chain) was sequenced in a study of blood T cells in healthy people across ages. It was with a sample-barcoded 5' primer and a J-beta primer mix that a second PCR of roughly 6 to 12 cycles was run. All cDNA molecules were each tagged by a template-switch adaptor with 12 random nucleotides. MiXCR was run by TCRdb on the 5' RACE reads, yielding one entry per CDR3 protein. The data contain about 670,000 distinct CDR3 sequences, 45% to 60% of them seen just once; the ten biggest clones take up around an eighth. The CDR3 length is 13 residues. Germline CDR1 is SQVTM and CDR2 is ANQGSEA.

The gene calls are TRBV29-1 and TRBJ2-5; 7 nucleotides agree with TRBD1. The better agreement between TRBJ2-7 and the DNA end casts doubt on the J call. The specimen was blood. This clonotype was obtained from a woman aged 80 or over in good health. The DNA of the CDR3 is TGCAGCGTAACCGGACAGGACCAGCGCGAGCAGTACTTC. It is translated as CSVTGQDQREQYF.